This T cell receptor beta chain comes out of a study of cytomegalovirus exposure and HLA in healthy donors. The study ran its PCR with 60 Vbeta and 13 Jbeta primers. Profiled with immunoSEQ multiplex PCR; TCRdb holds only in-frame clones, not every one. This table has 150,000 to 200,000 clones, around 80% appearing once. Germline values: CDR1 KGHSH, CDR2 LQKENI. The V and J ends lost 8 bases and 1 base respectively, with 8 bases between them. This CDR3 is 12 amino acids long. V gene TRBV18 combines with J gene TRBJ2-5; D call uncertain. Sequenced: PBMCs. The origin of this receptor is a woman in her forties in good health and CMV-seronegative. The CDR3 sequence is CASPPGQETQYF. CDR3 in DNA: TGTGCCAGCCCTCCGGGCCAAGAGACCCAGTACTTC.